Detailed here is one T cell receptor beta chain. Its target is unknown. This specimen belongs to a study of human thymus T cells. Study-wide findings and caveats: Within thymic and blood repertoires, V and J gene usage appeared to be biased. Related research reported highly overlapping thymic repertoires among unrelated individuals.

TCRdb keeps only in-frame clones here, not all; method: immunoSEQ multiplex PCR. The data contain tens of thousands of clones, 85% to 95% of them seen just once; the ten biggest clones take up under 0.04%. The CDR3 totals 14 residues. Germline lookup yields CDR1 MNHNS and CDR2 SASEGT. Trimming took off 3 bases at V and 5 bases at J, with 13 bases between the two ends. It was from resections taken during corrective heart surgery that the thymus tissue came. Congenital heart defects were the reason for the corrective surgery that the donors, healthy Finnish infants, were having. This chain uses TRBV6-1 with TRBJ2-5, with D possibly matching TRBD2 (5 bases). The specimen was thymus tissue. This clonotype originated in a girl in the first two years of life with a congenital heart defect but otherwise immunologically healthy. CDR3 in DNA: TGTGCCAGCAGTGAGGGGAACTCGGGGGAGACCCAGTACTTC. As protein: CASSEGNSGETQYF.